Listed below are T cell receptor beta chains from one sample, sequenced in a study of blood T cell repertoires in COVID-19. The data were produced by immunoSEQ multiplex PCR, yet TCRdb's version contains in-frame clones alone and is incomplete. Of more than 95,000 clones listed, roughly 87% are singletons. Sequencing was carried out using peripheral blood. Receptors were obtained from a human donor in a cohort sampled during active COVID-19. Both conserved end residues are part of each CDR3. The D gene is left open where the match is weak. Clone size is stated in some rows and not others, as once, few, many or a class when expanded.

j_call,v_call,clone_size,d_call,cdr3_length,cdr3_nt,cdr3_aa
TRBJ1-5,TRBV27,.,TRBD1,17,TGTGCCAGCAGGATTGGGTCCCCGGACAGGGCGAATCGACCCCAGCATTTT,CASRIGSPDRANRPQHF
TRBJ1-4,TRBV10-3,.,.,16,TGTGCCATCAGTGAAAGGGGCTCCCCGGTCTTTGAAAAACTGTTTTTT,CAISERGSPVFEKLFF
TRBJ2-1,TRBV12-3/TRBV12-4,once,TRBD2,13,TGTGCCAGCAGTGGGGGACTAGAAGGTGAGCAGTTCTTC,CASSGGLEGEQFF
TRBJ2-3,TRBV28,.,.,11,TGTGCCAGCAGTAGCGCAGATACGCAGTATTTT,CASSSADTQYF
TRBJ1-5,TRBV12-3/TRBV12-4,.,.,12,TGTGCCAGCAGGGGGTGGAGGGAGCCCCAGCATTTT,CASRGWREPQHF
TRBJ1-3,TRBV28,few,TRBD1,15,TGTGCCAGCAGTTTATCAATGGGACAGGGAAACACCATATATTTT,CASSLSMGQGNTIYF
TRBJ1-2,TRBV6-5,.,.,16,TGTGCCAGCAGTTACGTCCCAGGGCGAATGAACTATGGCTACACCTTC,CASSYVPGRMNYGYTF
TRBJ2-3,TRBV24-1,.,.,17,TGTGCCACCAGTGCGAAGAATAGGCAGGGTGGGCCAGATACGCAGTATTTT,CATSAKNRQGGPDTQYF
TRBJ2-6,TRBV14,.,TRBD1,17,TGTGCCAGCAGCCAGGGGACAGGGTTCTCTGGGGCCAACGTCCTGACTTTC,CASSQGTGFSGANVLTF
TRBJ1-4,TRBV19,.,.,15,TGTGCCAGTAGTCCCCCGGGGTCCGGTAATGAAAAACTGTTTTTT,CASSPPGSGNEKLFF
TRBJ1-1,TRBV29-1,.,.,12,TGCAGCGTCGGCGGGGCCAACACTGAAGCTTTCTTT,CSVGGANTEAFF
TRBJ2-3,TRBV21-1,.,.,19,TGTGCCAGCAGCCTTTTTTTGGCTAGCGGGGGTTCAGTCACAGATACGCAGTATTTT,CASSLFLASGGSVTDTQYF
TRBJ1-2,TRBV12-1,.,.,11,TGTGCCAGCAGCTTACCCGACAGCCGCGCCTTC,CASSLPDSRAF
TRBJ1-2,TRBV28,.,.,12,TGTGCCAGCAGTTTGGTTAGGGGTGGCTACACCTTC,CASSLVRGGYTF
TRBJ2-7,TRBV10-1,.,TRBD1,15,TGCGCCAGCAGTGACCATGGGACAGGGGGTGGCGAGCAGTACTTC,CASSDHGTGGGEQYF
TRBJ2-1,TRBV2,.,.,14,TGTGCCAGCACAGCGCAGAGCTCCTACAATGAGCAGTTCTTC,CASTAQSSYNEQFF
TRBJ2-1,TRBV19,.,.,17,TGTGCCAGTCGGAAGGAGTTTCTGATCGGGGGGCGGAATGAGCAGTTCTTC,CASRKEFLIGGRNEQFF
TRBJ1-4,TRBV15,.,TRBD1,15,TGTGCCACCAGCAGCCGGGACAGGGGGTTTGAAAAACTGTTTTTT,CATSSRDRGFEKLFF
TRBJ2-7,TRBV14,.,.,13,TGTGCCAGCAGCCAAGCGACTGCCTACGAGCAGTACTTC,CASSQATAYEQYF
TRBJ2-2,TRBV13,.,TRBD1,14,TGTGCCAGCAGCACGCGGACAGGGAGGCCGGAGCTGTTTTTT,CASSTRTGRPELFF
TRBJ2-1,TRBV18,.,TRBD2,14,TGTGCCAGCTCGGGAGGGGTTAAAGACAATGAGCAGTTCTTC,CASSGGVKDNEQFF
TRBJ1-1,TRBV10-2,.,TRBD1,19,TGCGCCAGCAGTGAGTCGTTTTACCTACGCGACAGGGTAAACACTGAAGCTTTCTTT,CASSESFYLRDRVNTEAFF
TRBJ2-1,TRBV21-1,.,.,13,TGTGCCAGCTGGAGGAGACAGGGGATTGAGCAGTTCTTC,CASWRRQGIEQFF
TRBJ2-2,TRBV9,.,TRBD1,18,TGTGCCAGCAGCGTAGACCCCCCTGGGACAGGGAACACCGGGGAGCTGTTTTTT,CASSVDPPGTGNTGELFF
TRBJ2-1,TRBV2,.,TRBD2,16,TGTGCCAGCAGCCTTGAGCACGGTAGCGGGAGGAATGAGCAGTTCTTC,CASSLEHGSGRNEQFF
TRBJ1-5,TRBV15,.,TRBD1,16,TGTGCCACCAGCCGAGGGGAATGGGACAGTGATCAGCCCCAGCATTTT,CATSRGEWDSDQPQHF
TRBJ1-1,TRBV30,.,.,12,TGTGCCTGGAGTGCCCTAGGGGAGGGGGCTTTCTTT,CAWSALGEGAFF
TRBJ2-5,TRBV14,.,.,12,TGTGCCAGCAGCCCGGGATCAGAGACCCAGTACTTC,CASSPGSETQYF
TRBJ2-7,TRBV5-1,.,TRBD2,18,TGCGCCAGCAGCACTCGGACTAGCGGGAACGGGGGTGTCTACGAGCAGTACTTC,CASSTRTSGNGGVYEQYF
TRBJ2-1,TRBV19,.,TRBD2,17,TGTGCCAGTAGTCACACCGGGCTAGCGGGCTCCTACAATGAGCAGTTCTTC,CASSHTGLAGSYNEQFF
TRBJ2-3,TRBV6-5,.,TRBD2,15,TGTGCCAGCAGTTATCAGGGACTATCTCTAGATACGCAGTATTTT,CASSYQGLSLDTQYF
TRBJ2-3,TRBV3-1/TRBV3-2,.,.,15,TGTGCCAGCGAGGGGCAGGGAGGTCACACAGATACGCAGTATTTT,CASEGQGGHTDTQYF
TRBJ1-2,TRBV27,.,TRBD1,14,TGTGCCAGCAGTTCCAGTGGACAGGGGCCTGGCTACACCTTC,CASSSSGQGPGYTF
TRBJ1-5,TRBV28,.,TRBD1,17,TGTGCCAGCAGCCCAACCACCGGGACAGGGTTACGCCAGCCCCAGCATTTT,CASSPTTGTGLRQPQHF